This T cell receptor (beta chain) was observed in a study of CD8 T cells in Susac syndrome. This clonotype came up a few times. V lost 0 bases, J lost 10 bases, and 9 bases lay in between. This CDR3 comprises 12 residues. The germline gives CDR1 MNHNS, CDR2 SASEGT. RNA in amounts of about 0.5 to 1 ug was reverse transcribed with random hexamers. MiXCR, applied by TCRdb to the immunoSEQ multiplex PCR reads, yields one record per CDR3 protein. The sample has almost 450,000 distinct CDR3 sequences, more than 80% seen once. What was sequenced was CD8+ T cells from PBMCs. This chain joins TRBV6-1 and TRBJ1-2, with D perhaps TRBD1 (6 bases). The receptor was derived from a human donor with multiple sclerosis. CDR3 in amino acids: CASSEARQDYTF. As DNA, the CDR3 is TGTGCCAGCAGTGAAGCGAGACAGGACTACACCTTC.